This TCR beta chain was observed in a study of blood T cells in healthy people across ages. Healthy Caucasian individuals from Russia aged about 6 to 95 were enrolled as donors. The CDR3 extends over 16 amino acids. Germline CDR1 and CDR2: MGHRA and YSYEKL. V shed 3 bases and J 1 base; nucleotides not matched to a gene: 4. This clonotype was detected only a few times. A sample-barcoded 5' primer and a J-beta primer mix were used in a second PCR of about 6 to 12 cycles. TCRdb re-derived calls from the 5' RACE reads in MiXCR, one entry per CDR3 protein. The table has 1.5 million to 1.9 million distinct CDR3 sequences, approximately 39% seen once.

The source is a woman between 18 and 29 years old in good health. V is TRBV4-1 and J is TRBJ2-3; 10 bases align to TRBD2. Sequencing input: blood. As DNA, the CDR3 is TGCGCCAGCAGCCACTCCGGGACTAGCGGCACAGATACGCAGTATTTT. Translated: CASSHSGTSGTDTQYF.